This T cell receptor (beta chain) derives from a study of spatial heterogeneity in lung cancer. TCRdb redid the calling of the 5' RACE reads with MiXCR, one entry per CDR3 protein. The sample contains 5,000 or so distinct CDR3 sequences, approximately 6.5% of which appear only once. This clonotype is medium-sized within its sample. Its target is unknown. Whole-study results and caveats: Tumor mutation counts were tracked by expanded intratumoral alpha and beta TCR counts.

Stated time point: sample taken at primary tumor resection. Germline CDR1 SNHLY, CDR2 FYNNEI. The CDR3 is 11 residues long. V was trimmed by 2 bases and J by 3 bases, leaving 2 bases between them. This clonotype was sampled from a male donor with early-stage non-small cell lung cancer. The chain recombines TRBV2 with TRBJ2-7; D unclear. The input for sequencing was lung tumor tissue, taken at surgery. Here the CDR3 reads CASSEIYEQYF. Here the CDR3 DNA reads TGTGCCAGCAGTGAAATCTACGAGCAGTACTTC.